The 10 T cell receptor beta chains in this list originate from one sample, sequenced in a study of blood T cells in healthy people across ages. It was with a sample-barcoded 5' primer and a J-beta primer mix that a second PCR of about 6 to 12 cycles was run. Using its own MiXCR run on the 5' RACE reads, TCRdb lists one record per CDR3 protein. The repertoire holds about 650,000 distinct CDR3 sequences, with 32% as singletons. The sequenced sample consisted of blood. These receptors were obtained from a woman aged 80 or over in good health.

V gene TRBV29-1 combines with J gene TRBJ2-7; TRBD2 is a possible D gene (7 bases). The length of the CDR3 is 15 residues. The germline V gene has CDR1 SQVTM and CDR2 ANQGSEA. The V gene lost 6 bases and the J gene lost 2 bases, with 20 bases spanning the gap. CDR3 amino acids: CSVLPGGRVTYEQYF. In nucleotides, the CDR3 is TGCAGCGTCCTACCGGGGGGCAGGGTGACCTACGAGCAGTACTTC.

This clonotype was counted at least ten times. The genes are TRBV29-1 and TRBJ2-3; a weak D match, TRBD2 (5 bases). This CDR3 is 15 amino acids long. Trimming removed 4 bases from V and 1 base from J, with 15 bases in between. Germline loops: CDR1 SQVTM, CDR2 ANQGSEA. Here the CDR3 DNA reads TGCAGCGTTGCGGGTGGGTTCGGGGGCACAGATACGCAGTATTTT. Its protein product is CSVAGGFGGTDTQYF.

The chain uses TRBV20-1 and TRBJ2-3; 9 bases map to TRBD2. The CDR3 runs 16 residues. With V trimmed by 3 bases and J by 1 base, 8 bases remained unmatched. In germline, CDR1 is DFQATT, CDR2 SNEGSKA (reference sequence). CDR3 loop: CSARDRLAGGTDTQYF. DNA of the CDR3: TGCAGTGCTAGGGACCGATTAGCGGGAGGCACAGATACGCAGTATTTT.

Note on this clonotype: One end of the junction varies from germline; a read error may be responsible. This sequence joins TRBV20-1 and TRBJ1-5; D call uncertain. The CDR3 has 16 amino acids. Per the germline V gene, CDR1 is DFQATT and CDR2 is SNEGSKA (reference sequence). CDR3 in DNA: TGCAGTGCGCGACCGGGTGGTCCTTATAGCAATCACCCCCAGCATTTT. Its translation: CSARPGGPYSNHPQHF.

This clonotype appeared many times. As DNA, the CDR3 is TGCAGTGCCTCGACAGGGGCGGGCGAGCAGTACTTC. Translating it yields CSASTGAGEQYF. The chain couples TRBV20-1 to TRBJ2-7; 8 bases align to TRBD1. Germline CDR1 and CDR2: DFQATT and SNEGSKA (reference sequence). J gave up 6 bases and V 6 bases, and 7 bases lay outside the gene matches. There are 12 residues in the CDR3.

Regarding this clonotype: This clone may be a read error of a much larger clone one base away. The chain carries TRBV20-1 and TRBJ1-6; no firm D call. The V gene's germline CDR1 is DFQATT and CDR2 SNEGSKA (reference sequence). The CDR3 has 13 residues. DNA for the CDR3: TGCAGTGCTAGACAGGAAGGGAATTCACCCCCCCACTTT. Protein sequence: CSARQEGNSPPHF.

This clonotype was counted many times. The rearrangement joins TRBV20-1 to TRBJ2-1, with 7 nucleotides matching TRBD1. The CDR3 consists of 14 residues. Trimming took 6 bases from V and 0 from J; bases not matched to a gene: 5. The germline V gene encodes CDR1 DFQATT and CDR2 SNEGSKA (reference sequence). The CDR3, as DNA: TGCAGTGCAGACGGGACAGCCTCCTACAATGAGCAGTTCTTC. It translates to CSADGTASYNEQFF.

The V call is TRBV12-3 or TRBV12-4, the J call TRBJ2-7, with D unclear. V lost 5 bases to trimming and J lost 2 bases, with 19 bases between them. The CDR3 runs to 16 residues. Here the CDR3 DNA reads TGTGCCAGCAGTGACCAACGTGAGACAATTACCTACGAGCAGTACTTC. Encoded protein: CASSDQRETITYEQYF.

This clonotype was found many times. This chain connects TRBV20-1 to TRBJ2-5, with TRBD2 matching 8 bases. The germline V gene encodes CDR1 DFQATT and CDR2 SNEGSKA (reference sequence). The CDR3 extends over 17 amino acids. With 3 bases clipped from V and 1 base from J, the junction kept 13 bases outside the gene matches. CDR3 residues: CSASGGARLSLQETQYF. The CDR3 bases are TGCAGTGCTAGCGGGGGGGCCCGCTTATCTCTCCAAGAGACCCAGTACTTC.

This clonotype was seen a handful of times. The chain joins TRBV7-3 to TRBJ1-6; maybe TRBD1 (5 bases). Germline V lookup: CDR1 SGHTA, CDR2 FQGTGA. This CDR3 region has 16 residues. V lost 5 bases and J lost 11, with 22 bases in between. Here the CDR3 DNA reads TGTGCCAGCAGCAAGGATAGTAGGGGTTACGGACCACCCCTCCACTTT. Translation gives CASSKDSRGYGPPLHF.